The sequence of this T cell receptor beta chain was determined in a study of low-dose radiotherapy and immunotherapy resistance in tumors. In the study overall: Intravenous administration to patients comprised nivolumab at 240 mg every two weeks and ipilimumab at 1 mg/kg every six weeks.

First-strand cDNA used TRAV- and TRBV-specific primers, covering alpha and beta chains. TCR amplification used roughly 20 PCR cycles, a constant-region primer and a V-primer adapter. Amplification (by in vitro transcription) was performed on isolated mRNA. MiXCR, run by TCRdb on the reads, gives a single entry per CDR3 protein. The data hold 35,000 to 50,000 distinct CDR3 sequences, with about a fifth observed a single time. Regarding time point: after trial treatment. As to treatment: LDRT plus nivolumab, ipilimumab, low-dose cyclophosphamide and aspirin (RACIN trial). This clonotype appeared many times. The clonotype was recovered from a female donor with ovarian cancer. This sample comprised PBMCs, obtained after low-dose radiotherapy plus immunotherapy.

CDR3 region: CASSYQGEADTQYF. The CDR3 coding sequence is TGTGCCAGCAGTTATCAGGGTGAAGCAGATACGCAGTATTTT. This chain links TRBV6-6 with TRBJ2-3, with D perhaps matching TRBD1 (5 bases). The CDR3 has 14 amino acids. Between the trimmed V and J ends, which lost 3 bases and 4 bases, there was a span of 11 bases. Germline V gene lookup returns CDR1 MNHNY and CDR2 SVGAGI (reference sequence).